The present T cell receptor beta chain was sequenced within a study of beta chain features in type 1 diabetes. Across the whole study: Patients and healthy donors were similar in age, gender and cell yields.

This clone has a handful of counts. Expressed TCRB transcripts got sequenced, as all isolated RNA was reverse transcribed. Method: immunoSEQ multiplex PCR; TCRdb's copy keeps in-frame clones and lacks some. The table shows hundreds of thousands of clones, with about 11% occurring only once. Germline assignment: CDR1 SNHLY and CDR2 FYNNEI. V gave up 0 bases and J gave up 6 bases, with 11 bases separating them. This CDR3 is 15 amino acids long. The authors took one heparinised blood draw, averaging roughly 100 mL, from each donor. The sequence was obtained from a woman aged 30 to 39 in good health. The sequenced material came from naive CD4+ T cells from blood. V usage is TRBV2 and J usage is TRBJ1-4, with D possibly being TRBD1 (5 bases). The DNA of the CDR3 is TGTGCCAGCAGTGAAGCTGTGGGGCGCGATGAAAAACTGTTTTTT. Amino acids: CASSEAVGRDEKLFF.